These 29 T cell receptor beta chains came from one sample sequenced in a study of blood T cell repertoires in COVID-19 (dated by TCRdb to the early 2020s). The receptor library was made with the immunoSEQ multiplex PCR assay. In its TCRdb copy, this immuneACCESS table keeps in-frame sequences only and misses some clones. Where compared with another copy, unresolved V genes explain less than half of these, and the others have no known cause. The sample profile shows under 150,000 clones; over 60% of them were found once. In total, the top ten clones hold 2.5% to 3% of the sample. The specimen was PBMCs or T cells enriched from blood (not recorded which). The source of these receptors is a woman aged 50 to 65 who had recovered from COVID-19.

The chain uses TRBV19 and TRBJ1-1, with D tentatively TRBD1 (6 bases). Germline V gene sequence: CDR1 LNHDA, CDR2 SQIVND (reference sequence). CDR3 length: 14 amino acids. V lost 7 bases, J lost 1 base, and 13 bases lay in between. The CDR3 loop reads CASKPGHGNTEAFF. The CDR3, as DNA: TGTGCCAGTAAACCGGGACACGGGAACACTGAAGCTTTCTTT.

CDR3 loop: CASSLSRAGDTQYF. CDR3 nucleotides: TGTGCCAGCAGCTTAAGCAGGGCTGGAGATACGCAGTATTTT. The chain has TRBV5-8 and TRBJ2-3; tentatively, D is TRBD1 (5 bases). Deletions cut 2 bases from V and 5 bases from J, with 12 bases between. Germline CDR1 is SGHTS and CDR2 is YDEGEE. The CDR3 has 14 residues.

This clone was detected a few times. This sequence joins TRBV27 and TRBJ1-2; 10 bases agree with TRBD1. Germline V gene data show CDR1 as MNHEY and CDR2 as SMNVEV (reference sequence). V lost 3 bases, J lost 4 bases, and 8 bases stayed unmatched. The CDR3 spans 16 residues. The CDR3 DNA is TGTGCCAGCAGTTTGAGGTCACGGACAGGGGGCTATGGCTACACCTTC. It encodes CASSLRSRTGGYGYTF.

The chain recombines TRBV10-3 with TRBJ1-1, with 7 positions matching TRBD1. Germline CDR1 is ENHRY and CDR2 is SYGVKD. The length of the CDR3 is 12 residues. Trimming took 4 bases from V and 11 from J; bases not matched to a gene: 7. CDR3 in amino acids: CAISGQGDSAFF. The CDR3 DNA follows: TGTGCCATCAGTGGACAGGGAGACAGCGCTTTCTTT.

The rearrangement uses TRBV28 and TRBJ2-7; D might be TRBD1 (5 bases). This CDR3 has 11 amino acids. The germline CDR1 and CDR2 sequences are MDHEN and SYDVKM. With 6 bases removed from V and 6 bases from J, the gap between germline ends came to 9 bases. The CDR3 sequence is CASSPRGEQYF. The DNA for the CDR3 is TGTGCCAGCAGCCCTAGGGGCGAGCAGTACTTC. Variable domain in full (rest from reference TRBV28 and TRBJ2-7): DVKVTQSSRYLVKRTGEKVFLECVQDMDHENMFWYRQDPGLGLRLIYFSYDVKMKEKGDIPEGYSVSREKKERFSLILESASTNQTSMYLCASSPRGEQYFGPGTRLTVT.

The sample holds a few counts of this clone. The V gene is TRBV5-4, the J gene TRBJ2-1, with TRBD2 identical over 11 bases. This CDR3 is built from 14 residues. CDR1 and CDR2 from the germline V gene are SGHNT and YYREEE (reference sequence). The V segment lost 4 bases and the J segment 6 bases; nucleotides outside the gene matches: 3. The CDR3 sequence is CASSLTSGSNEQFF. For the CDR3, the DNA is TGTGCCAGCAGCCTAACTAGCGGGAGCAATGAGCAGTTCTTC.

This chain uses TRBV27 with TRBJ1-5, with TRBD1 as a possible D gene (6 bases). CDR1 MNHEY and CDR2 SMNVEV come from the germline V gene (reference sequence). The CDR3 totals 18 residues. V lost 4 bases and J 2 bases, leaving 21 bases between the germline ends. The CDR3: CASSSPHLGAEGNQPQHF. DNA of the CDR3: TGTGCCAGCAGTTCTCCTCATCTGGGGGCTGAGGGCAATCAGCCCCAGCATTTT.

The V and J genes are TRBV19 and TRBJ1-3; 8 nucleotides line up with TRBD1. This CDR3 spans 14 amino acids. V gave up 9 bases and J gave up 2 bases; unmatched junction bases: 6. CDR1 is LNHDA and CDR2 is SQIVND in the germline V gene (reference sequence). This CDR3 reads CASVPGQAGNTIYF. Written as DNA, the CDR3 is TGTGCCAGCGTACCGGGACAGGCTGGAAACACCATATATTTT.

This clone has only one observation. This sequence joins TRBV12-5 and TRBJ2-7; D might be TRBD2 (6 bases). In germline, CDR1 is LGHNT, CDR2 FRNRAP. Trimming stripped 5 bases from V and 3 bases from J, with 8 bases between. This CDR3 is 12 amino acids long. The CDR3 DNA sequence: TGTGCTAGTGGTAGACTAGTCTACGAGCAGTACTTC. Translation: CASGRLVYEQYF.

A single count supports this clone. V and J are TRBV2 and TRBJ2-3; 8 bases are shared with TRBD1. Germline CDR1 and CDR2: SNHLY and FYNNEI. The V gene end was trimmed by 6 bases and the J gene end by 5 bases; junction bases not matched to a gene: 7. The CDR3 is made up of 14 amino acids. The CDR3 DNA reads TGTGCCAGCAGGGAGACAGGGGTCGGAGATACGCAGTATTTT. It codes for CASRETGVGDTQYF.

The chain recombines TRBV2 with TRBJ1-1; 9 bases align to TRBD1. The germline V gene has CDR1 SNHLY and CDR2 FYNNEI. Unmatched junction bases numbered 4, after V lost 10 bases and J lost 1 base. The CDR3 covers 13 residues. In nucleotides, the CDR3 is TGTGCCACCGGGACAGGGAGGAACACTGAAGCTTTCTTT. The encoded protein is CATGTGRNTEAFF. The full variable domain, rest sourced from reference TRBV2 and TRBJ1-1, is EPEVTQTPSHQVTQMGQEVILRCVPISNHLYFYWYRQILGQKVEFLVSFYNNEISEKSEIFDDQFSVERPDGSNFTLKIRSTKLEDSAMYFCATGTGRNTEAFFGQGTRLTVV.

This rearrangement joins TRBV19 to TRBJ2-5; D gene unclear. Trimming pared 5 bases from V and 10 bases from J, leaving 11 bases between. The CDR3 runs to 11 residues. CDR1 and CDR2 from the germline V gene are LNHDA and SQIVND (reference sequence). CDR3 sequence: CASSDMARQYF. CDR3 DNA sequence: TGTGCCAGTAGTGATATGGCCCGCCAGTACTTC.

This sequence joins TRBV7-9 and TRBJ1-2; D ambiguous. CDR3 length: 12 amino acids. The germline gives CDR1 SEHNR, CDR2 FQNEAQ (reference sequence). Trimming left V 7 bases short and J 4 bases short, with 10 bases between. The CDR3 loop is CASKAAVYGYTF. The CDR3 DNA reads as TGTGCCAGCAAGGCAGCGGTCTATGGCTACACCTTC.

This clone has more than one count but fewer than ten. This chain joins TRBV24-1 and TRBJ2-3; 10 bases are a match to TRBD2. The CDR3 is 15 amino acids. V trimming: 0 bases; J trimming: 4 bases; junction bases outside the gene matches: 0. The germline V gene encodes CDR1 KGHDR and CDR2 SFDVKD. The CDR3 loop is CATSDLSGGADTQYF. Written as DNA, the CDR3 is TGTGCCACCAGTGATTTGAGCGGGGGGGCAGATACGCAGTATTTT.

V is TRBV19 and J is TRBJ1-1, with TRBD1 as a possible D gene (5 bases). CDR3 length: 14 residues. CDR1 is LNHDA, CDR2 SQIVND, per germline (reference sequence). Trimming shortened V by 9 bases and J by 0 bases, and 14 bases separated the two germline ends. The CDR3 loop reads CASQHDSLNTEAFF. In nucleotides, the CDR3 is TGTGCCAGCCAGCACGACAGTCTGAACACTGAAGCTTTCTTT. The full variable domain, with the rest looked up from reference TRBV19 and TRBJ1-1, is DGGITQSPKYLFRKEGQNVTLSCEQNLNHDAMYWYRQDPGQGLRLIYYSQIVNDFQKGDIAEGYSVSREKKESFPLTVTSAQKNPTAFYLCASQHDSLNTEAFFGQGTRLTVV.

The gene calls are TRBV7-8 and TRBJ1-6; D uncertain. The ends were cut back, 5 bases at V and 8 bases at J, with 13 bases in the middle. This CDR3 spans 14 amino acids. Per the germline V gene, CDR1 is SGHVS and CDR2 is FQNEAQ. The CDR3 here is CASSEPAVDSPLHF. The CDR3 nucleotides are TGTGCCAGCAGCGAGCCTGCCGTCGATTCACCCCTCCACTTT.

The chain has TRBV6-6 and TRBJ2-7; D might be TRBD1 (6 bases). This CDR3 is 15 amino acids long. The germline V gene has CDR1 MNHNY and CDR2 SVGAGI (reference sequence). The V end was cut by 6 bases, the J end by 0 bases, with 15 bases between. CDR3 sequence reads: CASSLDRSTSYEQYF. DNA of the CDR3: TGTGCCAGCAGCCTCGACAGGAGTACCTCCTACGAGCAGTACTTC.

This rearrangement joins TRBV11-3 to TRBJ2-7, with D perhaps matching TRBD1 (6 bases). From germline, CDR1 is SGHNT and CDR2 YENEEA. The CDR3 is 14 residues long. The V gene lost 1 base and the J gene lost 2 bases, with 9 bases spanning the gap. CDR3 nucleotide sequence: TGTGCCAGCAGCTTAGTGGCAGGGGCCTACGAGCAGTACTTC. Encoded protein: CASSLVAGAYEQYF.

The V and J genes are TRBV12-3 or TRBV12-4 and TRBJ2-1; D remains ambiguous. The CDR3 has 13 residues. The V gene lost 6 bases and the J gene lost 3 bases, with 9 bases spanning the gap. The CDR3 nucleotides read TGTGCCAGCAGCCCCCCCGGCTACAATGAGCAGTTCTTC. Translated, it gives CASSPPGYNEQFF.

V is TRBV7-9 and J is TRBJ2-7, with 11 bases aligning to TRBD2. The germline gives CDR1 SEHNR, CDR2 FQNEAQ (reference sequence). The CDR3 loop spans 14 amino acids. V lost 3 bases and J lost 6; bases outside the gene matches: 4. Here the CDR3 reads CASSLTSGTFEQYF. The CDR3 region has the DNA TGTGCCAGCAGCTTGACTAGCGGGACATTCGAGCAGTACTTC.

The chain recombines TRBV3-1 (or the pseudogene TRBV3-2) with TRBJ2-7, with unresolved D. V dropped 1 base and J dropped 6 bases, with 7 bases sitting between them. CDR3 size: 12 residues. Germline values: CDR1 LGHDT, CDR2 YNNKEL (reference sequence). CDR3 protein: CASSQGAGEQYF. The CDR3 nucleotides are TGTGCCAGCAGCCAAGGGGCAGGCGAGCAGTACTTC.

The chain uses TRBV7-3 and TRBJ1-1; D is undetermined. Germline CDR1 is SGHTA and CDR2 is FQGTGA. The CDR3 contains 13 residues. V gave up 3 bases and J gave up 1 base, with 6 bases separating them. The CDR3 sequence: CASSFFGNTEAFF. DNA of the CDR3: TGTGCCAGCAGCTTTTTCGGGAACACTGAAGCTTTCTTT.

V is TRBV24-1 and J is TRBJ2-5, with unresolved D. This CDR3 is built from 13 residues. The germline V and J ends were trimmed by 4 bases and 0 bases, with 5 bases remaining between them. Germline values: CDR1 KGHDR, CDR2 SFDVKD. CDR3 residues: CATSDSYQETQYF. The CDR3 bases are TGTGCCACCAGTGACTCGTACCAAGAGACCCAGTACTTC.

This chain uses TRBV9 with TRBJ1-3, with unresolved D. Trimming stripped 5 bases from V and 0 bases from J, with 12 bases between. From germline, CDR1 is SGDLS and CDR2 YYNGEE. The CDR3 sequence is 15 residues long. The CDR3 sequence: CASRREGFSGNTIYF. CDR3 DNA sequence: TGTGCCAGCAGGCGCGAGGGATTCTCTGGAAACACCATATATTTT.

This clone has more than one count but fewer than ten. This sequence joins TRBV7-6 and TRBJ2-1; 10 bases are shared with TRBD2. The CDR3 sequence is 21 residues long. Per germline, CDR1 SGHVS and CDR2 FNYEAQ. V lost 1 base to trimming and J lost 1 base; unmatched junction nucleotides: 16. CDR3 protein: CASSLVRYASGSGGSYNEQFF. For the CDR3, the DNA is TGTGCCAGCAGCTTAGTTCGGTATGCTAGCGGGAGCGGGGGGTCCTACAATGAGCAGTTCTTC.

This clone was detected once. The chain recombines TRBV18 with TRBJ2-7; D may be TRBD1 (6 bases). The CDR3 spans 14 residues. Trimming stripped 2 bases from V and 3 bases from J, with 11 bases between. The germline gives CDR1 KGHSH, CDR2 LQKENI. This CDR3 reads CASSPEQGIYEQYF. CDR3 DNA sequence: TGTGCCAGCTCACCAGAACAGGGTATCTACGAGCAGTACTTC.

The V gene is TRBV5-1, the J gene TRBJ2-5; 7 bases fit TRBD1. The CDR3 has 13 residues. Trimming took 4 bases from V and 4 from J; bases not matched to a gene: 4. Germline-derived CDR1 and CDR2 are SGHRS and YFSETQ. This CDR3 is CASSRQGSETQYF. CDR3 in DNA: TGCGCCAGCAGCCGACAGGGTTCAGAGACCCAGTACTTC.

The CDR3 spells CAWSPGQASTNEKLFF. CDR3 sequence (DNA): TGTGCCTGGAGCCCGGGACAGGCTTCAACTAATGAAAAACTGTTTTTT. The chain employs TRBV30 and TRBJ1-4; 8 nucleotides agree with TRBD1. CDR1 and CDR2 from the germline V gene are GTSNPN and SVGIG (reference sequence). The CDR3 is 16 residues long. Losses at the gene ends were 3 bases for V and 0 bases for J; bases not matched to a gene: 6.

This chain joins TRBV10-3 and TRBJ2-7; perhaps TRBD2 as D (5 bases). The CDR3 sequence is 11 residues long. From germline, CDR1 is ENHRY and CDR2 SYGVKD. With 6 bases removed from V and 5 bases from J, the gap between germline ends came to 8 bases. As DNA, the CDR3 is TGTGCCATCAGGTCGGGGAACGAGCAGTACTTC. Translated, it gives CAIRSGNEQYF.